This paragraph reports one T cell receptor beta chain. Its antigen is unidentified. This sample stems from a study of cytomegalovirus exposure and HLA in healthy donors. Study-wide findings and caveats: Analyzed later, association rates of TCRs varied across HLA loci, with DRB1 most and HLA-C fewest. Most sequenced TCRs were rare (though some public TCRs occurred in many donors). TCR beta chain V- and J-gene trimming was linked, in a later analysis, to a missense variant in DCLRE1C.

Germline-derived CDR1 and CDR2 are MRHNA and SNTAGT. This CDR3 comprises 15 residues. J was trimmed by 2 bases and V by 6 bases; bases with no gene match: 7. This PCR relied on a set of 60 Vbeta primers and 13 Jbeta primers. TCRdb's copy holds only in-frame clones and misses some; the assay was immunoSEQ multiplex PCR. The sample records some 150,000 clones, roughly four fifths being singletons. This receptor was obtained from a man between 18 and 35 years old in good health and CMV-seropositive. Sequenced material: PBMCs. This rearrangement joins TRBV6-4 to TRBJ2-1; 7 bases fit TRBD2. The CDR3 sequence: CASSPGGEPYNEQFF. CDR3 DNA sequence: TGTGCCAGCAGCCCTGGGGGGGAACCCTACAATGAGCAGTTCTTC.